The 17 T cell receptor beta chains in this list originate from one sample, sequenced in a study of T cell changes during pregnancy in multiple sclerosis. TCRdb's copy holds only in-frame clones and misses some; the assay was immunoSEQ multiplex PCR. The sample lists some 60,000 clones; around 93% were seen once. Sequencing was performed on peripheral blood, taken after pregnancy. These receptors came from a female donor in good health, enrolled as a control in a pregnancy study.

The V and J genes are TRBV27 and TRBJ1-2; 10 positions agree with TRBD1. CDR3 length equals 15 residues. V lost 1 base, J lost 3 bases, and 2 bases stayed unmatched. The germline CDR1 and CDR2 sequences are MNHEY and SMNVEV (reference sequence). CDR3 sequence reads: CASSLFGQGDYGYTF. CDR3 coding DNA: TGTGCCAGCAGTTTATTCGGACAGGGGGACTATGGCTACACCTTC.

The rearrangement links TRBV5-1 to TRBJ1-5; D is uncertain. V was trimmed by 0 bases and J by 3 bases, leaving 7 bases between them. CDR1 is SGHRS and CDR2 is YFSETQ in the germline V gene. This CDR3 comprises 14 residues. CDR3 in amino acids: CASSLGEPNQPQHF. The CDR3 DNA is TGCGCCAGCAGCTTGGGGGAGCCCAATCAGCCCCAGCATTTT.

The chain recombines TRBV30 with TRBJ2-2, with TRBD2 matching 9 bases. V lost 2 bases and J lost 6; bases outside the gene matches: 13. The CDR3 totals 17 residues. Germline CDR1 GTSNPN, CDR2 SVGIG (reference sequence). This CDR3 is CAWSPPGGRAVAGELFF. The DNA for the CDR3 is TGTGCCTGGAGTCCCCCCGGCGGGAGGGCCGTTGCCGGGGAGCTGTTTTTT.

CDR3 in amino acids: CSVDKSFTDTQYF. DNA of the CDR3: TGCAGCGTTGATAAATCTTTCACAGATACGCAGTATTTT. This rearrangement joins TRBV29-1 to TRBJ2-3; D uncertain. This CDR3 is 13 amino acids long. Germline V gene lookup returns CDR1 SQVTM and CDR2 ANQGSEA. V was cut by 3 bases and J by 2 bases, with 9 bases left in between.

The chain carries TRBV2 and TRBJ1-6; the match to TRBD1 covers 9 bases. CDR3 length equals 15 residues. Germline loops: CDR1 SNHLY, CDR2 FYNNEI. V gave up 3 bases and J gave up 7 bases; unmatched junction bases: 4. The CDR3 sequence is CASSDFGTGNSPLHF. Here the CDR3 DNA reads TGTGCCAGCAGTGATTTTGGGACAGGGAATTCACCCCTCCACTTT.

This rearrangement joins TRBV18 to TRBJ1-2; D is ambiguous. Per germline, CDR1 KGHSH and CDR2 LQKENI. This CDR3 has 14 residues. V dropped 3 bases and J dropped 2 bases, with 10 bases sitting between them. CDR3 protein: CASSPRAGNYGYTF. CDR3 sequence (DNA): TGTGCCAGCTCACCTAGGGCGGGAAACTATGGCTACACCTTC.

CDR3 nucleotide sequence: TGCGCCAGCAGCTTGGGGCCAAACACTGAAGCTTTCTTT. Its translation is CASSLGPNTEAFF. This rearrangement joins TRBV5-1 to TRBJ1-1; D ambiguous. The CDR3 is 13 residues long. The V gene's germline CDR1 is SGHRS and CDR2 YFSETQ. Deletions cut 0 bases from V and 2 bases from J, with 5 bases between.

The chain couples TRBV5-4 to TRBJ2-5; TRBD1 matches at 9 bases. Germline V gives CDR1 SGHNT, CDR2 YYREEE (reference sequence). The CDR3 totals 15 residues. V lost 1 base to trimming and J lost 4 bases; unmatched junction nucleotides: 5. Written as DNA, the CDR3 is TGTGCCAGCAGCTTGTACAGGGGGCAGGGAGAGACCCAGTACTTC. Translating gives CASSLYRGQGETQYF.

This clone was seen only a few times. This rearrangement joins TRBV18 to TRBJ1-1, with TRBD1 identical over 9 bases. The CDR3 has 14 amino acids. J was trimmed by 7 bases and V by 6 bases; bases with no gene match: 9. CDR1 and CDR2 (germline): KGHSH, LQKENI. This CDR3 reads CASSLQGAESEAFF. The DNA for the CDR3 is TGTGCCAGCTCGTTACAGGGGGCAGAGAGTGAAGCTTTCTTT.

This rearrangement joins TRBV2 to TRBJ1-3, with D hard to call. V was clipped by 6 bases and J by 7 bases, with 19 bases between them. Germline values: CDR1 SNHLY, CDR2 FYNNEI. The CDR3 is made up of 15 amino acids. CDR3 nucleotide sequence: TGTGCCAGCAGCGCATCTCTGGGTCTCGGGAACACCATATATTTT. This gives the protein CASSASLGLGNTIYF. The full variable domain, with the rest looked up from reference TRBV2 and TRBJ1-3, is EPEVTQTPSHQVTQMGQEVILRCVPISNHLYFYWYRQILGQKVEFLVSFYNNEISEKSEIFDDQFSVERPDGSNFTLKIRSTKLEDSAMYFCASSASLGLGNTIYFGEGSWLTVV.

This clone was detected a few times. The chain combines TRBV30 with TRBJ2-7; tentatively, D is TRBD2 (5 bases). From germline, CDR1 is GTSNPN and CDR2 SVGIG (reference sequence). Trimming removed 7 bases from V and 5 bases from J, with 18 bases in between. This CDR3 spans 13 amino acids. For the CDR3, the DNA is TGTGCCTCGACGGAGAGAGGGCTTGACGAGCAGTACTTC. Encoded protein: CASTERGLDEQYF.

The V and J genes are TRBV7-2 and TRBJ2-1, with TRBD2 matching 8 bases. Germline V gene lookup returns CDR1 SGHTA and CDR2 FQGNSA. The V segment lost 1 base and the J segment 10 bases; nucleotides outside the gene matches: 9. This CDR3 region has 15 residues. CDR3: CASSLGPTSGREQFF. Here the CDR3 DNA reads TGTGCCAGCAGCTTAGGTCCTACTAGCGGCCGAGAGCAGTTCTTC.

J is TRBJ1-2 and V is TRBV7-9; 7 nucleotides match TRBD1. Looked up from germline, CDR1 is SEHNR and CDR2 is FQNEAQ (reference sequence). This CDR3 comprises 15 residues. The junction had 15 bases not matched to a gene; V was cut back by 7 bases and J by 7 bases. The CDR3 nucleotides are TGTGCCAGCATCCCCCAGGGGGAATGGAAGAGTGGCTACACCTTC. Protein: CASIPQGEWKSGYTF. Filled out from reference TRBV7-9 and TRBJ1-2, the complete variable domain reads DTGVSQNPRHKITKRGQNVTFRCDPISEHNRLYWYRQTLGQGPEFLTYFQNEAQLEKSRLLSDRFSAERPKGSFSTLEIQRTEQGDSAMYLCASIPQGEWKSGYTFGSGTRLTVV.

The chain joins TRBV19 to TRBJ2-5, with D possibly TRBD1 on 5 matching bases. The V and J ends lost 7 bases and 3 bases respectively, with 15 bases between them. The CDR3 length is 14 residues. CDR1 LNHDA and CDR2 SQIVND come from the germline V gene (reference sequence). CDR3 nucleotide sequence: TGTGCCAGTACCCGTTTTCTAGGGGAAGAGACCCAGTACTTC. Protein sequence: CASTRFLGEETQYF.

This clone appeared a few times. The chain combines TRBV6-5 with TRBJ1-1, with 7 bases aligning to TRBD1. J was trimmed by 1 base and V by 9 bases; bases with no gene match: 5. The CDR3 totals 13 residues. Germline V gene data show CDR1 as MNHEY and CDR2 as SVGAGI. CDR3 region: CASRQGPNTEAFF. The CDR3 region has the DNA TGTGCCAGTCGACAGGGACCGAACACTGAAGCTTTCTTT.

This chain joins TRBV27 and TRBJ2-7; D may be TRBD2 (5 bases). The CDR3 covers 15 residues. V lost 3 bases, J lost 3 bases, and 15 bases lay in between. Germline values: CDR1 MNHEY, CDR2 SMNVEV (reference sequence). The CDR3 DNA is TGTGCCAGCAGTTTCTGGGGTCGGAGGAACTACGAGCAGTACTTC. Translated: CASSFWGRRNYEQYF.

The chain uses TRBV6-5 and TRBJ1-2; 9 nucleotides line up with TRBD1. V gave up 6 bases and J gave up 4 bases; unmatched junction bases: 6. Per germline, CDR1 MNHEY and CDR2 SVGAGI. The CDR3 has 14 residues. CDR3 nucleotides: TGTGCCAGCAGACAGGGGGCGCTGACCTATGGCTACACCTTC. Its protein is CASRQGALTYGYTF.